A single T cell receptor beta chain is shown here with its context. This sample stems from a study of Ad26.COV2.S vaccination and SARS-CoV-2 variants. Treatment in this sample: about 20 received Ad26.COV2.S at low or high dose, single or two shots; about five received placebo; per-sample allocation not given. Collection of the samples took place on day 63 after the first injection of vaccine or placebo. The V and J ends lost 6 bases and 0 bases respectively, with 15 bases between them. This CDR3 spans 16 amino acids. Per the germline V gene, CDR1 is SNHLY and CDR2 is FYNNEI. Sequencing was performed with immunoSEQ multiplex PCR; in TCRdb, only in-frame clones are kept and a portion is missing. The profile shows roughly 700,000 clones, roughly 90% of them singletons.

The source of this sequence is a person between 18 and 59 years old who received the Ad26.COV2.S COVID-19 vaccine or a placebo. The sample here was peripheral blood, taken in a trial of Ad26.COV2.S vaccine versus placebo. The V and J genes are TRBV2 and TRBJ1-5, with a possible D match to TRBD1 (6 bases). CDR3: CASRQGLGVSNQPQHF. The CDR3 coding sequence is TGTGCCAGCAGACAGGGATTGGGCGTTAGCAATCAGCCCCAGCATTTT. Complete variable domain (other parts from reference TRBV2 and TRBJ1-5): EPEVTQTPSHQVTQMGQEVILRCVPISNHLYFYWYRQILGQKVEFLVSFYNNEISEKSEIFDDQFSVERPDGSNFTLKIRSTKLEDSAMYFCASRQGLGVSNQPQHFGDGTRLSIL.